This T cell receptor beta chain is from a study of blood T cell repertoires in COVID-19. CDR1 is MDHEN, CDR2 SYDVKM, per germline. The J segment lost 7 bases and the V segment lost 4 bases, leaving 9 bases of the junction unmatched. There are 14 residues in the CDR3. The method was immunoSEQ multiplex PCR; TCRdb's version includes in-frame clones alone and lacks a portion of them. Among approximately 280,000 clones listed, 70% to 90% were seen once. The V gene is TRBV28, the J gene TRBJ2-7; TRBD1 matches at 8 bases. This receptor was obtained from a woman aged 25-40 years who had recovered from COVID-19. Sequencing was done on a sample of peripheral blood. The chain's CDR3 is CASSSWTGTREQYF. CDR3 in DNA: TGTGCCAGCAGTTCCTGGACAGGGACGAGGGAGCAGTACTTC.